A selection of T cell receptor beta chains follows, all from one sample in a study of blood T cell repertoires in COVID-19. Assay used: immunoSEQ multiplex PCR; TCRdb lists only in-frame clones, some missing. There are more than 65,000 clones in the sample; roughly 82% occur only once, and roughly 13% lies in the top ten. Sequenced material: peripheral blood. The receptor source for this set is a woman older than 75 with acute or convalescent COVID-19. Both conserved end residues are part of each CDR3. Each record gives: J gene, V gene, clone size, D gene, CDR3 protein, CDR3 DNA. The D gene is left open where the match is weak. Some rows have no size entry. The others give once, few or many, or a class for an expanded clone.

j_gene: TRBJ1-2
v_gene: TRBV3-1/TRBV3-2
abundance: -
d_gene: -
CDR3aa: CASSPRTLNYGYTF
CDR3nt: TGTGCCAGCAGCCCTCGGACACTAAACTATGGCTACACCTTC

j_gene: TRBJ1-5
v_gene: TRBV6-5
abundance: few
d_gene: -
CDR3aa: CASRTKTGDRAQHF
CDR3nt: TGTGCCAGCAGGACTAAGACAGGTGACCGGGCCCAGCATTTT

j_gene: TRBJ1-5
v_gene: TRBV5-6
abundance: -
d_gene: TRBD1
CDR3aa: CASSLGGGGDQPQHF
CDR3nt: TGTGCCAGCAGCTTGGGAGGGGGCGGCGATCAGCCCCAGCATTTT

j_gene: TRBJ2-3
v_gene: TRBV25-1
abundance: -
d_gene: -
CDR3aa: CASSDLTDTQYF
CDR3nt: TGTGCCAGCAGTGATCTCACAGATACGCAGTATTTT

j_gene: TRBJ2-7
v_gene: TRBV10-2
abundance: -
d_gene: TRBD2
CDR3aa: CASRMSVSGSHEQYF
CDR3nt: TGCGCCAGCAGGATGTCCGTCAGCGGGAGCCACGAGCAGTACTTC

j_gene: TRBJ2-1
v_gene: TRBV5-6
abundance: once
d_gene: TRBD2
CDR3aa: CASSPLSRLAGGGEQFF
CDR3nt: TGTGCCAGCAGCCCGCTCTCTAGACTAGCGGGGGGGGGTGAGCAGTTCTTC

j_gene: TRBJ2-2
v_gene: TRBV29-1
abundance: once
d_gene: TRBD2
CDR3aa: CSASGGRGGELFF
CDR3nt: TGCAGCGCTTCGGGAGGGCGGGGCGGGGAGCTGTTTTTT

j_gene: TRBJ2-7
v_gene: TRBV21-1
abundance: -
d_gene: -
CDR3aa: CASSKAMRQGYEQYF
CDR3nt: TGTGCCAGCAGCAAAGCGATGCGACAGGGCTACGAGCAGTACTTC

j_gene: TRBJ2-7
v_gene: TRBV9
abundance: -
d_gene: TRBD2
CDR3aa: CASSAGLAGYEQYF
CDR3nt: TGTGCCAGCAGCGCGGGACTAGCGGGCTACGAGCAGTACTTC

j_gene: TRBJ2-1
v_gene: TRBV5-6
abundance: few
d_gene: -
CDR3aa: CASSSLGGYEQFF
CDR3nt: TGTGCCAGCAGCTCGTTGGGGGGATATGAGCAGTTCTTC

j_gene: TRBJ2-5
v_gene: TRBV7-6
abundance: -
d_gene: TRBD2
CDR3aa: CASSSEPALNLAGHQETQYF
CDR3nt: TGTGCCAGCAGCTCAGAACCGGCGCTGAATCTAGCGGGCCACCAAGAGACCCAGTACTTC